This TCR beta chain is drawn from a study of cytotoxic CD8 clonotypes in ibrutinib-treated CLL. The CDR3 extends over 19 amino acids. The germline gives CDR1 SGHNT, CDR2 YYREEE (reference sequence). The trim removed 0 bases at V and 0 bases at J, leaving 11 bases unmatched. Here immunoSEQ multiplex PCR was the method, and the copy in TCRdb shows in-frame clones only, minus some. The sample has 9,000 to 13,000 clones; 79% are singletons. The chain has TRBV5-4 and TRBJ2-3; 9 bases are a match to TRBD2. The material sequenced was PBMCs, taken at disease progression, from a patient treated with ibrutinib. The receptor comes from a human donor with chronic lymphocytic leukemia. The CDR3 coding sequence is TGTGCCAGCAGCTTGGATGGGGTTAGCGGGAGCGTTAGCACAGATACGCAGTATTTT. Its protein product is CASSLDGVSGSVSTDTQYF.